This T cell receptor beta chain was recorded in a study of radiation and T cells in renal cell carcinoma. The study, taken as a whole, reports: Top tumor clonotypes rose in blood 2 weeks post-radiation, then contracted. Pretreatment tumor biopsies were lacking, so baseline clonotypes are unknown.

Time point: blood 4 weeks post-SBRT, at nephrectomy. Treatment denoted: 15 Gy SBRT to primary tumor, nephrectomy 4 weeks later. Nephrectomy followed 15 Gy stereotactic body radiation by 4 weeks. The CDR3 covers 13 residues. The junction had 7 bases not matched to a gene; V was cut back by 4 bases and J by 11 bases. Germline V gives CDR1 SGHTA, CDR2 FQGNSA. With respect to this clone: Its target is unknown.

TCRdb's table, derived via immunoSEQ multiplex PCR, lists solely in-frame clones and lacks some. The repertoire has about 170,000 clones, roughly 90% of them found once; the top ten carry approximately 11%. The sequence was collected from a woman aged 45 to 65 with renal cell carcinoma. The chain joins TRBV7-2 to TRBJ1-5; 8 bases are shared with TRBD1. Source: blood, taken from a patient whose treatment included radiotherapy and nephrectomy. The CDR3 here is CASSSTGGRAQHF. In DNA, the CDR3 is TGTGCCAGCAGCTCCACAGGGGGGAGGGCCCAGCATTTT.